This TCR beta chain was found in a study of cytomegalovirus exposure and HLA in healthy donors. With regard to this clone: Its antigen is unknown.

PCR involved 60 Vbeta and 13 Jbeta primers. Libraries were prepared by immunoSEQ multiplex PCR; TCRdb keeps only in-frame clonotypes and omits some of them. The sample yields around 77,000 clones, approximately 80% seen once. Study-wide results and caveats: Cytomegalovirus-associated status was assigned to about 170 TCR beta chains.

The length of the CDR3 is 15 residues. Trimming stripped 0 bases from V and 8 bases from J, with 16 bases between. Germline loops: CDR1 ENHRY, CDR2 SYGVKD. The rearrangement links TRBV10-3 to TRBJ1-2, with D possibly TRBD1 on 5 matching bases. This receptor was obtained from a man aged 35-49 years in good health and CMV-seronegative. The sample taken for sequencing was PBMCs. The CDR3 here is CAISESPGPSRGYTF. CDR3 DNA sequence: TGTGCCATCAGTGAGTCTCCAGGGCCCTCCCGCGGCTACACCTTC.